These 19 T cell receptor beta chains share one sample of origin, sequenced in a study of T cell responses to AZD1222 COVID-19 vaccine. Generated by immunoSEQ multiplex PCR, the TCRdb table keeps only in-frame clones and is missing some. There are about 100,000 clones in the sample; approximately 90% occur only once, and around 1.8% lies in the top ten. The sample was peripheral blood, taken on day 0 of AZD1222 vaccination. The receptors shown here come from an adult in good health.

The rearrangement joins TRBV4-1 to TRBJ2-2; TRBD2 might be the D (5 bases). V was trimmed by 3 bases and J by 1 base, leaving 12 bases between them. CDR3 size: 16 residues. The germline V gene has CDR1 MGHRA and CDR2 YSYEKL. The DNA of the CDR3 is TGCGCCAGCAGCCAGATACTAGGATGGAACACCGGGGAGCTGTTTTTT. As protein: CASSQILGWNTGELFF.

The V and J genes are TRBV2 and TRBJ2-1; 7 bases match TRBD1. Germline CDR1 reads SNHLY; CDR2 reads FYNNEI. V lost 8 bases to trimming and J lost 5 bases; unmatched junction nucleotides: 6. The CDR3 covers 13 residues. The CDR3 region is CASQGVNNNEQFF. CDR3 DNA sequence: TGTGCCAGCCAGGGGGTTAACAACAATGAGCAGTTCTTC.

V is TRBV4-1 and J is TRBJ2-2; 12 bases agree with TRBD1. The germline V gene encodes CDR1 MGHRA and CDR2 YSYEKL. The CDR3 sequence is 16 residues long. V shed 4 bases and J 5 bases; nucleotides not matched to a gene: 5. The CDR3 here is CASSREGQGATGELFF. The CDR3 DNA reads as TGCGCCAGCAGCCGTGAGGGACAGGGGGCAACCGGGGAGCTGTTTTTT.

The V and J genes are TRBV7-9 and TRBJ2-2; D perhaps matches TRBD2 (5 bases). In germline, CDR1 is SEHNR, CDR2 FQNEAQ (reference sequence). There are 13 residues in the CDR3. Trimming pared 11 bases from V and 2 bases from J, leaving 12 bases between. The CDR3 spells CAGGRENTGELFF. CDR3 coding DNA: TGTGCCGGCGGCCGGGAAAACACCGGGGAGCTGTTTTTT.

V usage is TRBV9 and J usage is TRBJ1-3, with D uncertain. CDR1 and CDR2 (germline): SGDLS, YYNGEE. The V and J ends lost 1 base and 4 bases respectively, with 12 bases between them. The CDR3 has 15 residues. CDR3 DNA: TGTGCCAGCAGCGTAAGTGTCGTCGGAGGAAACACCATATATTTT. Protein sequence: CASSVSVVGGNTIYF.

The chain has TRBV2 and TRBJ1-1; D is perhaps TRBD1 (5 bases). The CDR3 is made up of 11 amino acids. The V end lost 6 bases, the J end lost 7 bases, and 9 bases lay between the germline ends. Germline-derived CDR1 and CDR2 are SNHLY and FYNNEI. The CDR3: CASRGTHEAFF. CDR3 DNA sequence: TGTGCCAGCAGGGGGACTCATGAAGCTTTCTTT. The variable domain in full, with the rest retrieved from reference TRBV2 and TRBJ1-1, is EPEVTQTPSHQVTQMGQEVILRCVPISNHLYFYWYRQILGQKVEFLVSFYNNEISEKSEIFDDQFSVERPDGSNFTLKIRSTKLEDSAMYFCASRGTHEAFFGQGTRLTVV.

This rearrangement joins TRBV5-4 to TRBJ1-2, with 7 nucleotides matching TRBD1. The CDR3 is 14 amino acids. Germline trimming cut 4 bases from V and 4 bases from J; bases unmatched to any gene: 7. The germline V gene has CDR1 SGHNT and CDR2 YYREEE (reference sequence). The CDR3: CASSVGTVLYGYTF. The CDR3 DNA is TGTGCCAGCAGCGTCGGGACAGTACTCTATGGCTACACCTTC.

The V and J genes are TRBV11-2 and TRBJ2-7, with 10 bases identical to TRBD2. V lost 5 bases, J lost 6 bases, and 7 bases stayed unmatched. This CDR3 comprises 14 residues. Germline loops: CDR1 SGHAT, CDR2 FQNNGV. CDR3 sequence (DNA): TGTGCCAGCAGCGGTCTAGCGGGAGTGGGCGAGCAGTACTTC. Its translation: CASSGLAGVGEQYF.

The gene calls are TRBV9 and TRBJ2-1, with 8 bases aligning to TRBD2. The V segment lost 4 bases and the J segment 8 bases; nucleotides outside the gene matches: 11. Germline V lookup: CDR1 SGDLS, CDR2 YYNGEE. The CDR3 consists of 15 residues. CDR3 DNA: TGTGCCAGCAGCCGAGCGGGAGAGGGGCGGGATGAGCAGTTCTTC. Residues: CASSRAGEGRDEQFF.

To note about this clone: One end of the junction does not line up with germline, which may come from a read error. CDR3 amino acids: CASSDWASEEVFF. The CDR3 DNA follows: TGTGCCAGCAGTGATTGGGCCTCCGAGGAAGTTTTCTTT. J is TRBJ1-1 and V is TRBV25-1; D gene ambiguous. CDR3 length: 13 residues. Germline V lookup: CDR1 MGHDK, CDR2 SYGVNS.

V is TRBV10-3 and J is TRBJ2-3, with D tentatively TRBD1 (6 bases). Trimming removed 5 bases at V and 1 base at J, with 13 bases between. CDR1 and CDR2 (germline): ENHRY, SYGVKD. This CDR3 is 15 amino acids long. CDR3 sequence (DNA): TGTGCCATCAGTAAACAGGGCGAAGGCACAGATACGCAGTATTTT. Residues: CAISKQGEGTDTQYF.

The chain carries TRBV21-1 and TRBJ2-7; the table assigns TRBD1, which was not confirmed against the DNA. TRBV21-1 is a known pseudogene. The CDR3 totals 18 residues. CDR3 protein: CASSKKDRDVTLVAEQYF. The CDR3 bases are TGTGCCAGCAGCAAAAAAGACAGGGACGTTACTCTAGTCGCGGAGCAGTACTTC.

The rearrangement joins TRBV7-2 to TRBJ2-2, with 7 bases aligning to TRBD1. The germline gives CDR1 SGHTA, CDR2 FQGNSA. Unmatched junction bases numbered 9, after V lost 6 bases and J lost 8 bases. The CDR3 consists of 14 residues. CDR3 DNA: TGTGCCAGCAGTTACCTGACAGGGCTAGGGGAGCTGTTTTTT. Translation: CASSYLTGLGELFF. Drawing the rest from reference TRBV7-2 and TRBJ2-2, the complete variable domain is GAGVSQSPSNKVTEKGKDVELRCDPISGHTALYWYRQSLGQGLEFLIYFQGNSAPDKSGLPSDRFSAERTGGSVSTLTIQRTQQEDSAVYLCASSYLTGLGELFFGEGSRLTVL.

The chain carries TRBV5-6 and TRBJ2-1; 7 bases line up with TRBD2. V was clipped by 1 base and J by 4 bases; unmatched bases: 8. This CDR3 has 16 amino acids. CDR1 and CDR2 (germline): SGHDT, YYEEEE. CDR3 bases: TGTGCCAGCAGCTTGCCTAGGCCTAGCGGTTACAATGAGCAGTTCTTC. Protein sequence: CASSLPRPSGYNEQFF.

This chain connects TRBV11-2 to TRBJ2-1, with TRBD2 matching 11 bases. The CDR3 has 15 residues. Germline CDR1 and CDR2: SGHAT and FQNNGV. With 8 bases clipped from V and 5 bases from J, the junction kept 8 bases outside the gene matches. CDR3 nucleotides: TGTGCCAGCGGGACGTTAGCGGGAGGGAACAATGAGCAGTTCTTC. Its translation is CASGTLAGGNNEQFF.

The chain has TRBV19 and TRBJ1-5; D is ambiguous. This CDR3 comprises 15 residues. Germline CDR1 is LNHDA and CDR2 is SQIVND (reference sequence). Trimming removed 3 bases from V and 4 bases from J, with 13 bases in between. In DNA, the CDR3 is TGTGCCAGTAGTATCCGCGGGCCTACTAATCAGCCCCAGCATTTT. Protein sequence: CASSIRGPTNQPQHF.

This clone was seen only once. The chain's CDR3 is CASSLVVSGRAGETQYF. For the CDR3, the DNA is TGCGCCAGCAGCTTGGTTGTTAGCGGGAGGGCTGGGGAGACCCAGTACTTC. The chain recombines TRBV5-1 with TRBJ2-5, with 11 bases lining up with TRBD2. CDR1 and CDR2 from the germline V gene are SGHRS and YFSETQ. Unmatched junction bases numbered 9, after V lost 0 bases and J lost 5 bases. This CDR3 has 17 residues.

This chain connects TRBV21-1 to TRBJ2-3; the table calls TRBD2, which could not be checked here. TRBV21-1 is a pseudogene. This CDR3 region has 18 residues. The chain's CDR3 is CASSNREREGSGTDTQYF. In DNA form, the CDR3 reads TGTGCCAGCAGCAATCGGGAGAGAGAGGGTTCGGGGACAGATACGCAGTATTTT.

The CDR3 coding sequence is TGTGCCTGGAGTGTACCAATTTACACAGTGGGACTAGCGGAAAAAGAGACCCAGTACTTC. Translation: CAWSVPIYTVGLAEKETQYF. This sequence joins TRBV30 and TRBJ2-5; 11 bases fit TRBD2. Germline V gene data show CDR1 as GTSNPN and CDR2 as SVGIG (reference sequence). J was trimmed by 3 bases and V by 0 bases; bases with no gene match: 18. The CDR3 length is 20 residues.